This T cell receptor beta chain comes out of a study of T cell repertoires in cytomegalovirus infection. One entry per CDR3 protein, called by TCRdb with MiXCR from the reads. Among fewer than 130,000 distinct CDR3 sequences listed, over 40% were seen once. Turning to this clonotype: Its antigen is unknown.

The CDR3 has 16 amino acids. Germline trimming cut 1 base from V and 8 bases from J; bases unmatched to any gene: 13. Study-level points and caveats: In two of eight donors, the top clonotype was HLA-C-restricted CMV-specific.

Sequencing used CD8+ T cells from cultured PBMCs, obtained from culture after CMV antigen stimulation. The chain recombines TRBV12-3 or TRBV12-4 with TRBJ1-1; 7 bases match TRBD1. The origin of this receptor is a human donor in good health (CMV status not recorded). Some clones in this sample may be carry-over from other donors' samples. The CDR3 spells CASSLGWTGDEVEAFF. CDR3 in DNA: TGTGCCAGCAGTTTAGGATGGACAGGTGATGAAGTGGAAGCTTTCTTT.